The clone carrying this T cell receptor (beta chain) was seen a handful of times. Its antigen is as yet unknown. With V trimmed by 7 bases and J by 3 bases, 5 bases remained unmatched. Germline V gene lookup returns CDR1 MNHNY and CDR2 SVGAGI (reference sequence). The CDR3 consists of 13 residues. Primers for the PCR totalled 60 Vbeta and 13 Jbeta. The data were produced by immunoSEQ multiplex PCR, yet TCRdb's version contains in-frame clones alone and is incomplete. In the table there are some 180,000 clones, roughly 10% of which are singletons. The data originate from a study of cytomegalovirus exposure and HLA in healthy donors. Study-level background: In terms of ancestry, the Caucasian-associated cluster contained roughly 80% of the roughly 400 genotyped donors. The study's findings and limits: Overall, around 150 TCR beta chains were annotated as cytomegalovirus-associated.

The sequencing input was PBMCs. The TCR sequence derives from a young woman in good health and CMV-seropositive. The chain joins TRBV6-6 to TRBJ2-7; 8 bases fit TRBD1. CDR3 in DNA: TGTGCCAGCAATTGGGACAGGAACTACGAGCAGTACTTC. Its protein is CASNWDRNYEQYF.